The clone carrying this T cell receptor (beta chain) was counted only a few times. Germline CDR1 MNHEY, CDR2 SVGAGI. The V end lost 3 bases, the J end lost 7 bases, and 16 bases lay between the germline ends. The CDR3 has 16 amino acids. This specimen belongs to a study of blood T cell repertoires in COVID-19. Looking at the study overall: Acute and convalescent COVID-19 specimens originated in the United States, Italy and Spain. Sources were T cells, B-cell-depleted T cells, or PBMCs; the material itself was cDNA or gDNA.

In the original analysis: From reference gene primer amplification, estimates of nucleated cell counts were derived. Clones were read by immunoSEQ multiplex PCR, and TCRdb kept only the in-frame ones, dropping some. V, J and clone size derive from that table, while D and trimming were established from the DNA sequence. The sample has fewer than 100,000 clones, approximately 86% seen once; the top ten hold around a tenth. The V gene is TRBV6-5, the J gene TRBJ1-6; D remains unclear. This receptor was taken from a man aged 50 or older with acute or convalescent COVID-19. Material: peripheral blood. The CDR3 nucleotides are TGTGCCAGCAGTTATTACCCCAGGAATCGGAATTCACCCCTCCACTTT. It yields the protein CASSYYPRNRNSPLHF.